One sample yielded the 4 T cell receptor beta chains listed below, sequenced in a study of T cell responses to AZD1222 COVID-19 vaccine. Assay used: immunoSEQ multiplex PCR; TCRdb lists only in-frame clones, some missing. Of roughly 99,000 clones in the sample, under 95% were seen once. The sample consisted of peripheral blood, taken 28 days after the second AZD1222 dose. These receptors came from an adult who received the AZD1222 COVID-19 vaccine.

The chain couples TRBV28 to TRBJ1-3; D is undetermined. Germline V CDR1 and CDR2: MDHEN, SYDVKM. The V end lost 3 bases, the J end lost 0 bases, and 9 bases lay between the germline ends. The CDR3 loop spans 15 amino acids. CDR3 residues: CASSFGSNSGNTIYF. CDR3 in DNA: TGTGCCAGCAGTTTTGGGTCAAACTCTGGAAACACCATATATTTT.

V gene TRBV7-6 combines with J gene TRBJ1-2; perhaps TRBD1 as D (5 bases). The CDR3 length is 15 residues. The germline gives CDR1 SGHVS, CDR2 FNYEAQ. The V end lost 1 base, the J end lost 3 bases, and 12 bases lay between the germline ends. The CDR3 loop is CASSLGAGQHYGYTF. The CDR3 nucleotides are TGTGCCAGCAGCTTAGGGGCAGGGCAACACTATGGCTACACCTTC.

This chain links TRBV7-2 with TRBJ2-7; D uncertain. This CDR3 is 12 amino acids long. Germline V gives CDR1 SGHTA, CDR2 FQGNSA. Trimming stripped 2 bases from V and 4 bases from J, with 6 bases between. The CDR3 DNA is TGTGCCAGCAGCTTACTTCGGTACGAGCAGTACTTC. It codes for CASSLLRYEQYF.

This clone was recorded once. V gene TRBV7-2 combines with J gene TRBJ2-6; possible D gene TRBD1, 6 bases. Trimming shortened V by 0 bases and J by 2 bases, and 8 bases separated the two germline ends. Germline V gives CDR1 SGHTA, CDR2 FQGNSA. This CDR3 has 16 amino acids. The DNA for the CDR3 is TGTGCCAGCAGCTTAGCGGGGGCAACTGGGGCCAACGTCCTGACTTTC. Translating it yields CASSLAGATGANVLTF.